The 26 T cell receptor beta chains in this list originate from one sample, sequenced in a study of tissue T cells after allogeneic stem cell transplantation. Produced via immunoSEQ multiplex PCR; TCRdb's table is partial and in-frame only. This sample has around 7,000 clones, with 50% to 55% found just once. As for time point: mouse harvest day 7 after allogeneic transplant. Tail vein injection delivered 10^7 T-cell-depleted bone marrow cells and 10^6 splenic CD5+ T cells. Sample: lymph node tissue. These receptors were obtained from a female BALB/c mouse given C57BL/6 T cells with graft-versus-host disease after an allogeneic hematopoietic cell transplant.

This clone is large within its sample. Germline and genes here are mouse. The read stops 1 residue short of the end of the CDR3; the missing end is completed from the germline J gene. This chain connects TRBV13-3 to TRBJ1-3, with D perhaps TRBD1 (6 bases). Trimming removed 0 bases from V and 4 bases from J, with 11 bases in between. Germline V gene data show CDR1 as NNHDY and CDR2 as SYVADS. The CDR3 totals 15 residues. The CDR3 reads CASSDAGGRGNTLYF. CDR3 bases read: TGTGCCAGCAGTGATGCCGGGGGGCGCGGAAATACGCTCTAT. The whole variable domain, remainder taken from reference TRBV13-3 and TRBJ1-3, is EAAVTQSPRSKVAVTGGKVTLSCHQTNNHDYMYWYRQDTGHGLRLIHYSYVADSTEKGDIPDGYKASRPSQENFSLILELASLSQTAVYFCASSDAGGRGNTLYFGEGSRLIVV.

Turning to this clone: The germline and genes are mouse ones. The sequence runs out 1 residue before the end of the CDR3; the remainder is reconstructed from the germline J gene. V gene TRBV13-3 combines with J gene TRBJ2-1; no reliable D call. Per germline, CDR1 NNHDY and CDR2 SYVADS. V lost 2 bases, J lost 6 bases, and 3 bases lay in between. The CDR3 spans 11 residues. The DNA read from the CDR3 is TGTGCCAGCAGTGACGCTGCTGAGCAGTTC. It codes for CASSDAAEQF. The entire CDR3 is CASSDAAEQFF.

This clone was seen a few times. Each gene name is a mouse one. The read finishes 1 residue shy of the CDR3 end, and the germline J gene is used to complete it. V and J are TRBV26 and TRBJ2-7; D unclear. Per the germline V gene, CDR1 is KGHPV and CDR2 is FQNQEV (reference sequence). This CDR3 is 13 amino acids long. With 2 bases removed from V and 0 bases from J, the gap between germline ends came to 5 bases. CDR3 amino acids: CASSLRSSYEQYF. The CDR3 DNA, read in part, is TGTGCCAGCAGTCTGAGGAGCTCCTATGAACAGTAC.

Points on this clone: Gene names denote mouse genes. The read is 1 residue too short to cover the CDR3 end, so that end is filled in from the germline J gene. The rearrangement joins TRBV31 to TRBJ1-4; D is undetermined. CDR3 length: 14 amino acids. V dropped 0 bases and J dropped 0 bases, with 5 bases sitting between them. From germline, CDR1 is GKSSPN and CDR2 SITVG. The CDR3 sequence: CAWSLGISNERLFF. The sequenced part of the CDR3 DNA is TGTGCCTGGAGTCTAGGAATTTCCAACGAAAGATTATTT.

Regarding this clone: Mouse names are used for the genes. The sequenced fragment ends 1 residue before the CDR3 boundary, so the rest is inferred from the germline J gene. The chain joins TRBV5 to TRBJ2-3; the match to TRBD1 covers 10 bases. CDR3 length equals 15 residues. V shed 0 bases, J shed 3 bases, and the junction held 0 bases outside the gene matches. The germline V gene encodes CDR1 LGHNA and CDR2 YNLKQL (reference sequence). CDR3 bases read: TGTGCCAGCAGCCAAGAGGGACAGGGGGCAGAAACGCTGTAT. This encodes CASSQEGQGAETLY. In full, the CDR3 is CASSQEGQGAETLYF.

About this clone: The gene symbols are mouse symbols. The missing CDR3 end, 1 residue past where the read stops, is filled in from the germline J gene. This rearrangement joins TRBV2 to TRBJ1-4; D gene unclear. With 0 bases removed from V and 4 bases from J, the gap between germline ends came to 6 bases. CDR3 length equals 14 residues. Germline CDR1 reads LGHNA; CDR2 reads YSYQKL. CDR3 sequence: CASSQDQDNERLFF. CDR3 bases read: TGTGCCAGCAGCCAAGACCAGGACAACGAAAGATTATTT. Drawing the rest from reference TRBV2 and TRBJ1-4, the complete variable domain is DPKIIQKPKYLVAVTGSEKILICEQYLGHNAMYWYRQSAKKPLEFMFSYSYQKLMDNQTASSRFQPQSSKKNHLDLQITALKPDDSATYFCASSQDQDNERLFFGHGTKLSVL.

Regarding this clone: Genes and germline come from the mouse. The DNA ends 1 residue before the CDR3 does, and the rest of the CDR3 is filled in from the germline J gene. The sample holds other DNA sequences that translate to the same CDR3. The chain uses TRBV26 and TRBJ2-4; D remains ambiguous. The CDR3 is made up of 13 amino acids. V shed 4 bases and J shed 0 bases, with 5 bases lying between them. The V gene's germline CDR1 is KGHPV and CDR2 FQNQEV (reference sequence). The DNA read from the CDR3 is TGTGCCAGCAGTCAGGGAAGTCAAAACACCTTGTAC. It is translated as CASSQGSQNTLY. The CDR3, in full, reads CASSQGSQNTLYF.

In regard to this clone: Genes here carry mouse names. The read halts 1 residue ahead of the CDR3 end, with the missing end drawn from the germline J gene. The chain carries TRBV26 and TRBJ1-1; a possible D gene is TRBD1 (6 bases). CDR1 KGHPV and CDR2 FQNQEV come from the germline V gene (reference sequence). V shed 4 bases and J shed 0 bases, with 9 bases lying between them. The CDR3 is made up of 14 amino acids. The covered CDR3 bases are TGTGCCAGCAGTCGGGACATTGCAAACACAGAAGTCTTC. As protein: CASSRDIANTEVF. In full, the CDR3 is CASSRDIANTEVFF.

Concerning this clone itself: Gene names are mouse gene names. The CDR3 end lies 1 residue beyond the end of the read and is filled in from the germline J gene. The rearrangement links TRBV13-3 to TRBJ2-7; D is perhaps TRBD1 (6 bases). The germline gives CDR1 NNHDY, CDR2 SYVADS. V gave up 3 bases and J gave up 0 bases, with 7 bases separating them. This CDR3 region has 13 residues. The covered CDR3 bases are TGTGCCAGCAGTGGGGACATCTCCTATGAACAGTAC. Amino acid sequence: CASSGDISYEQY. The complete CDR3 sequence is CASSGDISYEQYF.

This clone qualifies as medium-sized (0.01 to 0.1%). Here the gene names and germline are mouse. The read comes to an end 1 residue before the CDR3 does, leaving the germline J gene to fill in the end. The chain is built from TRBV26 and TRBJ1-3; D gene uncertain. Trimming took off 1 base at V and 7 bases at J, with 8 bases between the two ends. Germline CDR1 KGHPV, CDR2 FQNQEV (reference sequence). The CDR3 is 13 residues long. CDR3: CASSLLGPNTLYF. The sequenced part of the CDR3 DNA is TGTGCCAGCAGTCTGTTAGGGCCGAATACGCTCTAT. Full variable domain (missing parts from reference TRBV26 and TRBJ1-3): NSKVIQTPRYLVKGQGQKAKMRCIPEKGHPVVFWYQQNKNNEFKFLINFQNQEVLQQIDMTEKRFSAECPSNSPCSLEIQSSEAGDSALYLCASSLLGPNTLYFGEGSRLIVV.

A word on this clone: Mouse germline and gene names are used. The read comes to an end 1 residue before the CDR3 does, leaving the germline J gene to fill in the end. V and J are TRBV26 and TRBJ2-1, with D possibly being TRBD1 or TRBD2 (5 bases each). Trimming removed 2 bases at V and 7 bases at J, with 9 bases between. Germline V gene lookup returns CDR1 KGHPV and CDR2 FQNQEV (reference sequence). The CDR3 has 13 amino acids. The sequenced CDR3 bases are TGTGCCAGCAGTCTGGGGGCAGGAGCTGAGCAGTTC. Translated: CASSLGAGAEQF. The entire CDR3 reads CASSLGAGAEQFF.

Notes on this clone: Any gene name here is a mouse gene name. Sequencing ends 1 residue short of the CDR3 end; the germline J gene provides the rest. The chain is built from TRBV19 and TRBJ2-7, with 8 nucleotides matching TRBD2. The CDR3 is 13 residues long. CDR1 is FNHDT and CDR2 is SITEND in the germline V gene (reference sequence). V was pared by 5 bases and J by 7 bases, with 8 bases of the junction left unmatched. CDR3 DNA (partial): TGTGCCAGCAGCCTGGGGGGTGTGGACGAACAGTAC. Its translation: CASSLGGVDEQY. The CDR3 reads in full as CASSLGGVDEQYF.

About this clone itself: Mouse gene names and germline throughout. The observed sequence ends 1 residue before the CDR3 terminus, with the missing tail filled in from the germline J gene. This chain uses TRBV26 with TRBJ1-4; 9 nucleotides agree with TRBD1. Looked up from germline, CDR1 is KGHPV and CDR2 is FQNQEV (reference sequence). V trimming: 1 base; J trimming: 3 bases; junction bases outside the gene matches: 3. The CDR3 loop spans 16 amino acids. This chain's CDR3 is CASSLLQGAANERLFF. The CDR3 DNA, read in part, is TGTGCCAGCAGTCTGTTACAGGGGGCCGCCAACGAAAGATTATTT. Together with reference TRBV26 and TRBJ1-4, the CDR3 gives the full variable domain: NSKVIQTPRYLVKGQGQKAKMRCIPEKGHPVVFWYQQNKNNEFKFLINFQNQEVLQQIDMTEKRFSAECPSNSPCSLEIQSSEAGDSALYLCASSLLQGAANERLFFGHGTKLSVL.

Turning to this clone: Genes here carry mouse names. The CDR3 DNA, read in part, is TGTGCCAGCAGTTTACAAGGGGGCAGCTCCTATGAACAGTAC. Protein: CASSLQGGSSYEQY. The whole CDR3 protein is CASSLQGGSSYEQYF. The rearrangement uses TRBV15 and TRBJ2-7; perhaps TRBD1 as D (7 bases). The read ends 1 residue shy of where the CDR3 ends; the end is completed using the germline J gene. CDR1 and CDR2 (germline): SGHND, FRSKSL. This CDR3 has 15 residues. V shed 2 bases and J shed 0 bases, with 11 bases lying between them. The full variable domain, its missing parts supplied by reference TRBV15 and TRBJ2-7, is DAGVTQTPRHEVAEKGQTIILKCEPVSGHNDLFWYRQTKIQGLELLSYFRSKSLMEDGGAFKDRFKAEMLNSSFSTLKIQPTEPKDSAVYLCASSLQGGSSYEQYFGPGTRLTVL.

This clone was found a few times. Genes and germline are mouse. The read terminates 1 residue ahead of where the CDR3 ends, so the germline J gene completes it. V and J are TRBV13-2 and TRBJ2-7; the match to TRBD2 covers 13 bases. J gave up 5 bases and V 5 bases, and 1 base lay outside the gene matches. Germline V CDR1 and CDR2: NNHNN, SYGAGS (reference sequence). The CDR3 consists of 13 residues. The CDR3 loop reads CASGDWGGDEQYF. CDR3 DNA, as far as it was read: TGTGCCAGCGGGGACTGGGGGGGCGATGAACAGTAC.

For this clone: The germline and genes are mouse ones. The missing CDR3 end, 1 residue past where the read stops, is filled in from the germline J gene. The chain joins TRBV26 to TRBJ1-1; D gene ambiguous. This CDR3 spans 13 amino acids. Trimming took off 4 bases at V and 0 bases at J, with 6 bases between the two ends. Looked up from germline, CDR1 is KGHPV and CDR2 is FQNQEV (reference sequence). CDR3 in amino acids: CASSPSANTEVFF. Partial CDR3 DNA: TGTGCCAGCAGTCCCAGTGCAAACACAGAAGTCTTC.

On this clone: These gene names are mouse names. The sequenced fragment ends 1 residue before the CDR3 boundary, so the rest is inferred from the germline J gene. This chain uses TRBV16 with TRBJ1-4; D possibly corresponds to TRBD1 (6 bases). This CDR3 has 14 residues. From germline, CDR1 is SGHSA and CDR2 FRNQAP. With 3 bases removed from V and 4 bases from J, the gap between germline ends came to 9 bases. The CDR3 sequence: CASSFLQGNERLFF. The part of the CDR3 DNA that was read is TGTGCAAGCAGCTTCCTACAGGGCAACGAAAGATTATTT.

A remark on this clone: At one end, the junction sequence differs from germline, possibly due to a read error. Gene names are mouse gene names. The CDR3 end is not reached by the read, which stops 1 residue before it; the germline J gene fills it in. The genes are TRBV31 and TRBJ2-4, with 7 bases lining up with TRBD2. CDR1 is GKSSPN and CDR2 is SITVG in the germline V gene. CDR3 length: 13 residues. This chain's CDR3 is CAWGLGGQNTLYF. CDR3 DNA, as far as it was read: TGTGCCTGGGGTCTGGGGGGTCAAAACACCTTGTAC.

This clone has more than one count but fewer than ten. Gene names follow the mouse nomenclature. The CDR3 goes on 1 residue after the read ends, and that part is filled in from the germline J gene. This chain connects TRBV13-1 to TRBJ2-4; D gene ambiguous. There are 12 residues in the CDR3. V was trimmed by 0 bases and J by 7 bases, leaving 6 bases between them. The V gene's germline CDR1 is NSHNY and CDR2 SYGAGN. The CDR3 DNA, read in part, is TGTGCCAGCAGTGATGCCAGACACACCTTGTAC. Its translation is CASSDARHTLY. The entire CDR3 is CASSDARHTLYF.

As concerns this clone: Gene labels here are mouse ones. The DNA ends 1 residue before the CDR3 does, and the rest of the CDR3 is filled in from the germline J gene. The rearrangement links TRBV13-3 to TRBJ1-6, with 10 bases aligning to TRBD1. TRBJ1-6 is annotated as an ORF whose role is uncertain. J lost 3 bases, V lost 3 bases, and 0 bases had no gene match. The CDR3 sequence is 15 residues long. Germline assignment: CDR1 NNHDY and CDR2 SYVADS. Incomplete CDR3 DNA: TGTGCCAGCAGTGGGACAGGGGGCTATAATTCGCCCCTCTAC. It specifies CASSGTGGYNSPLY. From start to end, the CDR3 is CASSGTGGYNSPLYF.

Concerning this clone itself: Gene names are mouse gene names. The observed sequence ends 1 residue before the CDR3 terminus, with the missing tail filled in from the germline J gene. The chain combines TRBV20 with TRBJ1-1, with 7 bases matching TRBD1. Germline-derived CDR1 and CDR2 are GFQATS and STVNSAI. CDR3 length: 14 amino acids. V shed 0 bases and J 4 bases; nucleotides not matched to a gene: 5. Here the CDR3 reads CGARDQGGGTEVFF. CDR3 bases read: TGTGGTGCTAGGGATCAAGGGGGCGGCACAGAAGTCTTC.

This clone is a singleton in its sample. The germline and genes are mouse ones. The read ends 1 residue before the CDR3 terminus; that terminus is restored from the germline J gene. The J gene is TRBJ2-7, the V gene TRBV5; D is tentatively TRBD1 or TRBD2 (5 bases each). The CDR3 consists of 14 residues. Deletions cut 0 bases from V and 2 bases from J, with 8 bases between. Germline-derived CDR1 and CDR2 are LGHNA and YNLKQL (reference sequence). Partial CDR3 DNA: TGTGCCAGCAGCCAAGATCCGGGGGCCTATGAACAGTAC. It specifies CASSQDPGAYEQY. The CDR3, in full, reads CASSQDPGAYEQYF.

A word on this clone: Mouse gene names and germline throughout. The CDR3 goes on 1 residue after the read ends, and that part is filled in from the germline J gene. The chain is built from TRBV23 and TRBJ1-2. The CDR3 extends over 14 amino acids. Germline loops: CDR1 KGHTA, CDR2 FQNQQP. The CDR3 spells CSSSQWGSNSDYTF. Incomplete CDR3 DNA: TGCTCCAGCAGTCAATGGGGGTCAAACTCCGACTACACC.

This clone was recorded a few times. Gene names are mouse gene names. The CDR3 end lies 1 residue beyond the end of the read and is filled in from the germline J gene. The rearrangement uses TRBV26 and TRBJ2-3; 8 positions agree with TRBD1. Germline CDR1 KGHPV, CDR2 FQNQEV (reference sequence). The CDR3 consists of 14 residues. With 3 bases clipped from V and 4 bases from J, the junction kept 3 bases outside the gene matches. CDR3 region: CASSLPGGPETLYF. The CDR3 bases that were read are TGTGCCAGCAGTCTCCCAGGGGGCCCAGAAACGCTGTAT.

This clone turned up a few times. The gene symbols are mouse symbols. The read is 1 residue too short to cover the CDR3 end, so that end is filled in from the germline J gene. The J gene is TRBJ2-7, the V gene TRBV26; 8 bases fit TRBD1. This CDR3 region has 14 residues. After removal of 4 bases from V and 0 bases from J, the junction contained 2 bases not matched to a gene. Per the germline V gene, CDR1 is KGHPV and CDR2 is FQNQEV (reference sequence). The part of the CDR3 DNA that was read is TGTGCCAGCAGTCGGACAGGGAGCTCCTATGAACAGTAC. Translated: CASSRTGSSYEQY. The entire CDR3 protein is CASSRTGSSYEQYF.

The sample holds a few counts of this clone. The genes are named according to mouse. Incomplete CDR3 DNA: TGTGCTAGCAGCGACAGCAACGAAAGATTATTT. Translation: CASSDSNERLF. Given in full, the CDR3 is CASSDSNERLFF. The chain combines TRBV29 with TRBJ1-4; maybe TRBD1 (5 bases). The CDR3 end is not reached by the read, which stops 1 residue before it; the germline J gene fills it in. Germline values: CDR1 MSHET, CDR2 SYDVDS. V lost 6 bases, J lost 4 bases, and 6 bases lay in between. CDR3 size: 12 residues.